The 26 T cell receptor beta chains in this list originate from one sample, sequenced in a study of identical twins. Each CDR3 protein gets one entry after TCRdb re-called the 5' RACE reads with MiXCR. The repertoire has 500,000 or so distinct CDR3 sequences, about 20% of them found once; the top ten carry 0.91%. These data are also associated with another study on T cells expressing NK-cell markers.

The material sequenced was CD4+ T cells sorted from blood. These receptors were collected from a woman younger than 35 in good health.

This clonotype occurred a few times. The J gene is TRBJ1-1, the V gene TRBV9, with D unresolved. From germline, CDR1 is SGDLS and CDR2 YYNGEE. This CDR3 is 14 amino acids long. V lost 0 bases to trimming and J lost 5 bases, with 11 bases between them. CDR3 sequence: CASSVESEGTEAFF. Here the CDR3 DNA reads TGTGCCAGCAGCGTAGAGTCGGAAGGGACTGAAGCTTTCTTT.

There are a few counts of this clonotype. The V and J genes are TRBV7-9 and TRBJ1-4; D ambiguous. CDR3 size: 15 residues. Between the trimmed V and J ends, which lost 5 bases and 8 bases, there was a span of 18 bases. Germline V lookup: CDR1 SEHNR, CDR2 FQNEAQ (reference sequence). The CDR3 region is CASSPTSHLGEKLFF. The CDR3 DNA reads TGTGCCAGCAGCCCCACAAGTCATCTTGGGGAAAAACTGTTTTTT.

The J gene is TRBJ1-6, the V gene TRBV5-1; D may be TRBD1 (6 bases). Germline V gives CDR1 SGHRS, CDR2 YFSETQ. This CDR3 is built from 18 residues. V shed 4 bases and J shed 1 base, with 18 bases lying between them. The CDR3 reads CASSLGTLKSSYNSPLHF. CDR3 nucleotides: TGCGCCAGCAGCCTAGGGACACTTAAGAGTTCCTATAATTCACCCCTCCACTTT.

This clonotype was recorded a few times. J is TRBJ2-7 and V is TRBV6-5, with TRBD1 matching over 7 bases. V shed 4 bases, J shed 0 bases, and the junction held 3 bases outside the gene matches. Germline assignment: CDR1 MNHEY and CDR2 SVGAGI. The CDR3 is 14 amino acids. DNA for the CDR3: TGTGCCAGCAGTTTGGACAGGAACTCCTACGAGCAGTACTTC. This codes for CASSLDRNSYEQYF.

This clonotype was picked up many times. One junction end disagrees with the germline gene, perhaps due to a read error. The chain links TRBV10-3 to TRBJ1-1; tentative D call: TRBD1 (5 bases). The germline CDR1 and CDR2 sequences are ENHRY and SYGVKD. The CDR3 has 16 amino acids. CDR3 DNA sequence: TGTGCCATCACCGATCTAGCGAGGGGCTTGAAAACTGAAGCTTTCTTT. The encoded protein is CAITDLARGLKTEAFF.

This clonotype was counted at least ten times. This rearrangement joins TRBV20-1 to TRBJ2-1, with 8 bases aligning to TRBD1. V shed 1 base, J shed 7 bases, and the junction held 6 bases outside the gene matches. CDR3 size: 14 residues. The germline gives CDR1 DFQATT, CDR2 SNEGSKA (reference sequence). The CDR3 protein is CSARAPGGRNEQFF. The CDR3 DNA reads TGCAGTGCTAGAGCGCCAGGGGGCAGGAATGAGCAGTTCTTC.

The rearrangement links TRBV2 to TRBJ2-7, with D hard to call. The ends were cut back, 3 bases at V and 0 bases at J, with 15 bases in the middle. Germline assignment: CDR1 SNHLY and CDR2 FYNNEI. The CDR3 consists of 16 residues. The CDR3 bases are TGTGCCAGCAGTGATTTAGCTGGGATCCTCTCCTACGAGCAGTACTTC. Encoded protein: CASSDLAGILSYEQYF.

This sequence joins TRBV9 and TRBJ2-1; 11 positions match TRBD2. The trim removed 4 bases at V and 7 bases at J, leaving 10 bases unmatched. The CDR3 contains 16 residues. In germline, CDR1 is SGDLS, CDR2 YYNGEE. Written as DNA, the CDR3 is TGTGCCAGCAGCTTCAGTCTAGCGGGAGGTCTAAATGAGCAGTTCTTC. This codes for CASSFSLAGGLNEQFF.

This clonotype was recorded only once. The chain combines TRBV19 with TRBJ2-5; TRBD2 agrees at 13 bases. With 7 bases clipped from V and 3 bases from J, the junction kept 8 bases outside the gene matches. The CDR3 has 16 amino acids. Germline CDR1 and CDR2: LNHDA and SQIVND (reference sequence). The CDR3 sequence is CASTIGLAGVKETQYF. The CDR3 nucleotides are TGTGCCAGTACTATCGGACTAGCGGGAGTGAAAGAGACCCAGTACTTC.

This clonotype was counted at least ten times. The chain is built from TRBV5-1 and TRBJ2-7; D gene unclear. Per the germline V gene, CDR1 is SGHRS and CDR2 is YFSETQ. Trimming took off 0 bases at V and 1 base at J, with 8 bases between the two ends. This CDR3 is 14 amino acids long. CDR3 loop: CASSLGWQSYEQYF. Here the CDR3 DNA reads TGCGCCAGCAGCTTGGGGTGGCAATCCTACGAGCAGTACTTC.

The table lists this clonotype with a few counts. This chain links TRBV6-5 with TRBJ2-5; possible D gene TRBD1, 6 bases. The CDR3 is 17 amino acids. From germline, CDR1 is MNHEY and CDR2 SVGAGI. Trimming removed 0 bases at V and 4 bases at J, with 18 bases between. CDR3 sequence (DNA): TGTGCCAGCAGTTACTCGATCCCCCCAGGGGATGGAGAGACCCAGTACTTC. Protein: CASSYSIPPGDGETQYF.

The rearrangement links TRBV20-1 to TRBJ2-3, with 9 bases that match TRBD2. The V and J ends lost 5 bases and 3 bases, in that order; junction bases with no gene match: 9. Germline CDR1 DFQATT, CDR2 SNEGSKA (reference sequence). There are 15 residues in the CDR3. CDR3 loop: CSALRAGGATDTQYF. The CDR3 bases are TGCAGTGCTCTCCGGGCGGGGGGGGCTACAGATACGCAGTATTTT.

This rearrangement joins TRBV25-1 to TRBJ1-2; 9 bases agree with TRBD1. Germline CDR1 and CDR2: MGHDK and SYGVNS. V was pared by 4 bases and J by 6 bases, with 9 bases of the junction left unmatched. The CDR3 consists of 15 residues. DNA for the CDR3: TGTGCCAGCAGTGTCGCCGGGACAGGGAAGAATGGCTACACCTTC. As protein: CASSVAGTGKNGYTF.

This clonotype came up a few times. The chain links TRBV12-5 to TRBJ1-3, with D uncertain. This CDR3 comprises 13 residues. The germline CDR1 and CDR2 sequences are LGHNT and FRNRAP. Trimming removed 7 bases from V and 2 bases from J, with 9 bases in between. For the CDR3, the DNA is TGTGCTAGTGTAAGAGGGACTGGAAACACCATATATTTT. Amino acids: CASVRGTGNTIYF.

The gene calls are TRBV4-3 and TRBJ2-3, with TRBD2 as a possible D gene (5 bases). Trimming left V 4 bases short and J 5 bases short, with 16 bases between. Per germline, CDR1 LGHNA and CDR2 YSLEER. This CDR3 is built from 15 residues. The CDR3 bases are TGCGCCAGCAGCCCCCGCGAGGGCACCGGAGATACGCAGTATTTT. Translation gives CASSPREGTGDTQYF.

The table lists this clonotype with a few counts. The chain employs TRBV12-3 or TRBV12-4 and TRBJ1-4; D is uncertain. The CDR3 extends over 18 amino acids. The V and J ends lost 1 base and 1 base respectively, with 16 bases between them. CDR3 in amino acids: CASSLVRAKIETNEKLFF. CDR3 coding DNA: TGTGCCAGCAGTTTAGTCCGGGCGAAAATCGAAACTAATGAAAAACTGTTTTTT.

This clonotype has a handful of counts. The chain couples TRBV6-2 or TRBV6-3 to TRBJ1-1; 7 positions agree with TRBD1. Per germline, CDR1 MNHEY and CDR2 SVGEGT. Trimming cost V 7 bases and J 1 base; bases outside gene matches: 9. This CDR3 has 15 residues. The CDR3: CASKKRDRPNTEAFF. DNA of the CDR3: TGTGCCAGCAAGAAAAGGGACAGACCGAACACTGAAGCTTTCTTT.

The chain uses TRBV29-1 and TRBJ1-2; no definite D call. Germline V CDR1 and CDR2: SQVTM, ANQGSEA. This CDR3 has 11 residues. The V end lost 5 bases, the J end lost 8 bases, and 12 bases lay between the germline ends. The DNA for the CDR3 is TGCAGCGTTAGCCCCGAGCGGGGCTACACCTTC. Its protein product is CSVSPERGYTF. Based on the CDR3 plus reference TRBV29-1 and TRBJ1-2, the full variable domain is SAVISQKPSRDICQRGTSLTIQCQVDSQVTMMFWYRQQPGQSLTLIATANQGSEATYESGFVIDKFPISRPNLTFSTLTVSNMSPEDSSIYLCSVSPERGYTFGSGTRLTVV.

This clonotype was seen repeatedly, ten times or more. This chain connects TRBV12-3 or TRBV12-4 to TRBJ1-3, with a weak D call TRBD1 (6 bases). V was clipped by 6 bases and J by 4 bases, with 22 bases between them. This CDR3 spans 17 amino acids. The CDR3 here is CASRAEGHEESGNTIYF. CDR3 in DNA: TGTGCCAGCAGGGCCGAGGGACATGAAGAAAGCGGAAACACCATATATTTT.

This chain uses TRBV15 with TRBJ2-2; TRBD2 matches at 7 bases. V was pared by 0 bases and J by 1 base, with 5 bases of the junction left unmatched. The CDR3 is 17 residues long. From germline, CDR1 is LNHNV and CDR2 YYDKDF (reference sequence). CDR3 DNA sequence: TGTGCCACCAGCAGAGAACGTCTAGCGGTGAACACCGGGGAGCTGTTTTTT. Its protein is CATSRERLAVNTGELFF.

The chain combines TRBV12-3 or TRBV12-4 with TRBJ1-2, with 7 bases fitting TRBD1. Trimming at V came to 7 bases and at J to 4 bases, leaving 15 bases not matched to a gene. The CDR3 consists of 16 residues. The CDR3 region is CASTPGGTGTAYGYTF. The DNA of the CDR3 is TGTGCCAGCACCCCGGGGGGCACCGGGACAGCCTATGGCTACACCTTC.

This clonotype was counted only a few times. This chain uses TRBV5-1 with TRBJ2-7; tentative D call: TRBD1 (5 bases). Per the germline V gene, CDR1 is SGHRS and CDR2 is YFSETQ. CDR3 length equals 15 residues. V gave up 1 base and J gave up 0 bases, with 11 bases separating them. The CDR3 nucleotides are TGCGCCAGCAGCTTGTTGCCAGGGATCTCCTACGAGCAGTACTTC. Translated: CASSLLPGISYEQYF. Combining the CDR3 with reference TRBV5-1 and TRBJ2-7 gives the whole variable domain KAGVTQTPRYLIKTRGQQVTLSCSPISGHRSVSWYQQTPGQGLQFLFEYFSETQRNKGNFPGRFSGRQFSNSRSEMNVSTLELGDSALYLCASSLLPGISYEQYFGPGTRLTVT.

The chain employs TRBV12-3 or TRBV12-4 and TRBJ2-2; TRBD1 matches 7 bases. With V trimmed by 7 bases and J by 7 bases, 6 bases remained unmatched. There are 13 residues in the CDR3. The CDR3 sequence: CASIRSGGGELFF. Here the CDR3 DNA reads TGTGCCAGCATCCGATCAGGGGGCGGGGAGCTGTTTTTT.

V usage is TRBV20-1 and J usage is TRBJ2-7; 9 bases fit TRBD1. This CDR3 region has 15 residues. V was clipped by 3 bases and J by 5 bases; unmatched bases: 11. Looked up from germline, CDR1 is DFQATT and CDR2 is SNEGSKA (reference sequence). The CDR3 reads CSARPRDRVWDEQYF. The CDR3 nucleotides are TGCAGTGCTAGGCCCCGGGACAGGGTTTGGGACGAGCAGTACTTC.

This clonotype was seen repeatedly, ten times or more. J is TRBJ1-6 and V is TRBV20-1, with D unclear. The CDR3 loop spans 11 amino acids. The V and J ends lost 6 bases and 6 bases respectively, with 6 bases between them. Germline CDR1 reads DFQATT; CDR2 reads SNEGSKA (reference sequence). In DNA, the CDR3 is TGCAGTGCGGGCCTTAATTCACCCCTCCACTTT. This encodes CSAGLNSPLHF.

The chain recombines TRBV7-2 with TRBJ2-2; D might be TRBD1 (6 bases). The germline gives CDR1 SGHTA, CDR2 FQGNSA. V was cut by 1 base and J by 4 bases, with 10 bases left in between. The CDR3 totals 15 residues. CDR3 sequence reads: CASSLGGRSTGELFF. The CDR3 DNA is TGTGCCAGCAGCTTAGGGGGGCGTAGCACCGGGGAGCTGTTTTTT.